The 15 T cell receptor beta chains presented below share a single source sample, sequenced in a study of blood T cell repertoires in COVID-19. The table came from immunoSEQ multiplex PCR; TCRdb's copy has only in-frame clones and leaves some out. The sample consists of some 120,000 clones, just over 70% of them appearing once. Material: peripheral blood. The origin of the receptors is a human donor with acute or convalescent COVID-19. The donor label of this sample is uncertain.

This rearrangement joins TRBV4-1 to TRBJ2-3; no reliable D call. The germline gives CDR1 MGHRA, CDR2 YSYEKL. The CDR3 loop spans 13 amino acids. V shed 3 bases and J shed 1 base, with 5 bases lying between them. The CDR3 sequence is CASSHGGTDTQYF. DNA of the CDR3: TGCGCCAGCAGCCATGGAGGCACAGATACGCAGTATTTT.

The V gene is TRBV28, the J gene TRBJ2-7; D gene uncertain. The CDR3 spans 12 residues. The germline CDR1 and CDR2 sequences are MDHEN and SYDVKM. With 3 bases removed from V and 2 bases from J, the gap between germline ends came to 5 bases. The CDR3 loop is CASSLAPYEQYF. The DNA for the CDR3 is TGTGCCAGCAGTTTGGCCCCCTACGAGCAGTACTTC.

The chain uses TRBV10-3 and TRBJ1-3; 9 nucleotides match TRBD1. This CDR3 is 13 amino acids long. V dropped 3 bases and J dropped 10; count of bases not matched to a gene: 4. Germline V lookup: CDR1 ENHRY, CDR2 SYGVKD. The CDR3 sequence: CAISEWGQGTIYF. As DNA, the CDR3 is TGTGCCATCAGTGAATGGGGACAGGGAACCATATATTTT.

This clone was counted once. The V gene is TRBV6-1, the J gene TRBJ2-7; 10 bases are a match to TRBD2. The CDR3 consists of 15 residues. The germline gives CDR1 MNHNS, CDR2 SASEGT. Germline trimming cut 0 bases from V and 5 bases from J; bases unmatched to any gene: 4. The CDR3 reads CASSEAGLAFDEQYF. The CDR3 DNA follows: TGTGCCAGCAGTGAAGCGGGACTAGCGTTCGACGAGCAGTACTTC.

V gene TRBV11-2 combines with J gene TRBJ2-7; the D gene is possibly TRBD2 (6 bases). V dropped 2 bases and J dropped 0 bases, with 20 bases sitting between them. Germline V CDR1 and CDR2: SGHAT, FQNNGV. The CDR3 sequence is 18 residues long. CDR3 in DNA: TGTGCCAGCAGCTTACGTGGAGGGAACCGTAAGAGCTCCTACGAGCAGTACTTC. The encoded protein is CASSLRGGNRKSSYEQYF.

For the CDR3, the DNA is TGTGCCAGCAGTACCCGGGGGGCTGAAGCTTTCTTT. Its protein product is CASSTRGAEAFF. The chain joins TRBV2 to TRBJ1-1; TRBD1 is a possible D gene (5 bases). V lost 5 bases and J lost 6, with 10 bases in between. The CDR3 consists of 12 residues. The germline gives CDR1 SNHLY, CDR2 FYNNEI.

The V gene is TRBV27, the J gene TRBJ1-5, with TRBD1 matching over 10 bases. After removal of 5 bases from V and 7 bases from J, the junction contained 11 bases not matched to a gene. From germline, CDR1 is MNHEY and CDR2 SMNVEV (reference sequence). This CDR3 has 16 residues. CDR3 in amino acids: CASSPGQGGVRQPQHF. In nucleotides, the CDR3 is TGTGCCAGCAGTCCAGGACAGGGGGGCGTGAGACAGCCCCAGCATTTT.

The chain employs TRBV27 and TRBJ1-6; D call uncertain. Germline CDR1 is MNHEY and CDR2 is SMNVEV (reference sequence). With 2 bases removed from V and 14 bases from J, the gap between germline ends came to 13 bases. The CDR3 is 13 amino acids. CDR3 DNA: TGTGCCAGCAGTTTAGGTCCCGGCAGGACCCTCCACTTT. Translation gives CASSLGPGRTLHF.

The chain recombines TRBV6-5 with TRBJ1-1; TRBD1 might be the D (5 bases). Germline V gene lookup returns CDR1 MNHEY and CDR2 SVGAGI. The length of the CDR3 is 13 residues. V was shortened by 7 bases and J by 4 bases, with 13 bases between the two germline ends. The chain's CDR3 is CASIYSGRTEAFF. The CDR3 region has the DNA TGTGCCAGCATTTATTCAGGGCGCACTGAAGCTTTCTTT.

J is TRBJ1-2 and V is TRBV29-1; tentative D call: TRBD1 (6 bases). In germline, CDR1 is SQVTM, CDR2 ANQGSEA. This CDR3 is 18 amino acids long. V was clipped by 6 bases and J by 5 bases, with 31 bases between them. The CDR3 coding sequence is TGCAGCGTGATGGAGTTTGGGGGCCAGGGCAAAGTAGGGTATGGCTACACCTTC. Amino acid sequence: CSVMEFGGQGKVGYGYTF.

The chain is built from TRBV9 and TRBJ2-5; TRBD1 might be the D (5 bases). The V gene lost 4 bases and the J gene lost 2 bases, with 15 bases spanning the gap. CDR3 size: 15 residues. CDR1 SGDLS and CDR2 YYNGEE come from the germline V gene. For the CDR3, the DNA is TGTGCCAGCAGCACAGATCCCCAGGGTCAAGAGACCCAGTACTTC. Translating gives CASSTDPQGQETQYF.

In this sample, this clone turned up many times. Other nucleotide sequences in the sample specify the same CDR3. The chain has TRBV27 and TRBJ2-3; D gene ambiguous. The CDR3 sequence is 13 residues long. The germline gives CDR1 MNHEY, CDR2 SMNVEV (reference sequence). Trimming shortened V by 3 bases and J by 0 bases, and 4 bases separated the two germline ends. The CDR3 here is CASSFYSTDTQYF. The CDR3 nucleotides are TGTGCCAGCAGTTTCTATAGCACAGATACGCAGTATTTT.

V is TRBV5-1 and J is TRBJ2-6; tentative D call: TRBD2 (6 bases). The CDR3 loop spans 17 amino acids. Per germline, CDR1 SGHRS and CDR2 YFSETQ. V lost 4 bases and J lost 0, with 14 bases in between. The CDR3 loop reads CASSAGPRVSGANVLTF. The CDR3 DNA reads TGCGCCAGCAGCGCGGGGCCAAGGGTCTCTGGGGCCAACGTCCTGACTTTC.

The chain recombines TRBV5-6 with TRBJ1-2, with TRBD1 identical over 8 bases. This CDR3 region has 15 residues. V trimming: 5 bases; J trimming: 4 bases; junction bases outside the gene matches: 10. Germline lookup yields CDR1 SGHDT and CDR2 YYEEEE. The CDR3 reads CASRTQGAHVYGYTF. CDR3 nucleotides: TGTGCCAGCAGAACCCAGGGGGCGCATGTCTATGGCTACACCTTC.

This clone was observed a single time. This specimen includes other DNA sequences encoding the same CDR3. This chain connects TRBV5-1 to TRBJ1-2; 8 bases are a match to TRBD1. Germline trimming cut 4 bases from V and 5 bases from J; bases unmatched to any gene: 4. The CDR3 has 13 residues. Germline V gene lookup returns CDR1 SGHRS and CDR2 YFSETQ. In nucleotides, the CDR3 is TGCGCCAGCAGCCCACGACAGGGGTATGGCTACACCTTC. This codes for CASSPRQGYGYTF.